This T cell receptor (beta chain) was obtained from a study of OX40 agonist ivuxolimab in advanced cancers. Whole-study context: Patients received ivuxolimab, an intravenous treatment, every 2 weeks at 0.01 to 10 mg/kg.

In regard to this clone: As yet, its antigen is unknown.

From germline, CDR1 is SGHVS and CDR2 FNYEAQ. CDR3 size: 14 residues. V shed 5 bases and J 5 bases; nucleotides not matched to a gene: 6. Patients who had autoimmune disease history or got systemic immunosuppression were left out. The investigators sampled blood at baseline, at cycle 4 day 1, and at cycle 7 day 1. Sequencing used immunoSEQ multiplex PCR; TCRdb keeps in-frame clones, though not all of them. Among roughly 70,000 clones listed, more than 75% were seen once. Study outcomes and limitations: Part of the nonresponder group also had normalized T-cell clonal expansion that was low.

The sample in question was CD4+ or CD8+ T cells sorted from blood, obtained in a trial of the OX40 agonist ivuxolimab. This receptor was taken from an adult with an advanced solid tumor such as melanoma, head and neck, liver or kidney cancer. The rearrangement uses TRBV7-6 and TRBJ2-7; 10 nucleotides match TRBD2. CDR3 region: CASSQRGGRDEQYF. As DNA, the CDR3 is TGTGCCAGCAGCCAGCGGGGGGGCCGGGACGAGCAGTACTTC.